The clone carrying this T cell receptor beta chain was seen only a few times. Its antigen is currently unknown. This specimen belongs to a study of T-cell memory formation after mild COVID-19. TCRdb ran MiXCR on the 5' RACE reads and lists one entry per CDR3 protein. Found here are about half a million distinct CDR3 sequences, around a sixth of them singletons; the top ten hold 9% to 15%. Study-wide findings and caveats: Several responding clones turned up in pre-infection memory, indicating that cross-reactive memory may have taken part.

With 7 bases clipped from V and 2 bases from J, the junction kept 7 bases outside the gene matches. CDR3 length: 15 amino acids. The V call is TRBV12-3 or TRBV12-4, the J call TRBJ2-3, with 9 bases that match TRBD1. The sample was PBMCs or a T cell subset sorted from them (not recorded which). The receptor was derived from an adult woman who had mild COVID-19 (a few samples of this study predate the infection). Cell type and time point are not known. This CDR3 is CASTIYRGPTDTQYF. The CDR3 DNA follows: TGTGCCAGCACTATCTACAGGGGGCCCACAGATACGCAGTATTTT.